The rows below give T cell receptor beta chains drawn from one sample of a study of blood T cells in healthy people across ages. From the 5' RACE reads, TCRdb called clonotypes with MiXCR, one entry per CDR3 protein. The sample consists of more than 700,000 distinct CDR3 sequences, 53% of them appearing once. Input material: blood. These receptors were taken from a man older than 75 in good health. Both conserved end residues are part of each CDR3. A D gene is named only where the DNA matches it firmly. Size values are once, few and many counts, or a class for expanded clones, and some rows have none.

clone_size: NA
v_call: TRBV5-1
j_call: TRBJ2-7
d_call: TRBD1
cdr3_nt: TGCACCAGCAGCTTGGGGACGACAGGGAATCGGGGATACGAGCAGTACTTC
cdr3_aa: CTSSLGTTGNRGYEQYF

clone_size: NA
v_call: TRBV27
j_call: TRBJ2-6
d_call: TRBD1
cdr3_nt: TGTGCCAGCAGTACCAGGACAGGGGTTGGGGCCAACGTCCTGACTTTC
cdr3_aa: CASSTRTGVGANVLTF

clone_size: NA
v_call: TRBV6-5
j_call: TRBJ2-7
d_call: TRBD1
cdr3_nt: TGTGCCAGCAGTACTACCGGGACAGCCTACGAGCAGTACTTC
cdr3_aa: CASSTTGTAYEQYF

clone_size: NA
v_call: TRBV11-1
j_call: TRBJ2-7
d_call: NA
cdr3_nt: TGTGCCAGCAGCCGTTATGCGGGTACCTACGAGCAGTACTTC
cdr3_aa: CASSRYAGTYEQYF

clone_size: NA
v_call: TRBV5-5
j_call: TRBJ1-5
d_call: TRBD1
cdr3_nt: TGTGCCAGCAGACGAATCGGGACAGACTATAATCAGCCCCAGCATTTT
cdr3_aa: CASRRIGTDYNQPQHF

clone_size: few
v_call: TRBV20-1
j_call: TRBJ2-4
d_call: NA
cdr3_nt: TGCAGTGCTAGAGACAGGGGAAACATTCAGTACTTC
cdr3_aa: CSARDRGNIQYF

clone_size: few
v_call: TRBV9
j_call: TRBJ2-7
d_call: TRBD1
cdr3_nt: TGTGCCAGCAGCGTAGCCGGGACAGGGGCTGGGGAGCAGTACTTC
cdr3_aa: CASSVAGTGAGEQYF

clone_size: NA
v_call: TRBV5-1
j_call: TRBJ2-5
d_call: TRBD1
cdr3_nt: TGCGCCAGCAGCCTAACCGGGACAGGGACGGAAGAGACCCAGTACTTC
cdr3_aa: CASSLTGTGTEETQYF

clone_size: NA
v_call: TRBV2
j_call: TRBJ2-7
d_call: NA
cdr3_nt: TGTGCCAGCCACGAGCTAGGTATGGGGGACGAGCAGTACTTC
cdr3_aa: CASHELGMGDEQYF

clone_size: NA
v_call: TRBV6-1
j_call: TRBJ2-1
d_call: NA
cdr3_nt: TGTGCCAGCAGTCTTGCTCGGGCTGAGCAGTTCTTC
cdr3_aa: CASSLARAEQFF

clone_size: NA
v_call: TRBV25-1
j_call: TRBJ1-4
d_call: TRBD1
cdr3_nt: TGTGCCAGCAGTGGTCAGGGGGCAGCTAATGAAAAACTGTTTTTT
cdr3_aa: CASSGQGAANEKLFF

clone_size: NA
v_call: TRBV2
j_call: TRBJ2-7
d_call: NA
cdr3_nt: TGTGCCAGCAAAGTGGCAGGGAATTCCTACGAGCAGTACTTC
cdr3_aa: CASKVAGNSYEQYF

clone_size: NA
v_call: TRBV6-6
j_call: TRBJ2-4
d_call: TRBD2
cdr3_nt: TGTGCCAGCAGTACGAGCGGCGGGGGAAACATTCAGTACTTC
cdr3_aa: CASSTSGGGNIQYF

clone_size: NA
v_call: TRBV12-3/TRBV12-4
j_call: TRBJ2-3
d_call: NA
cdr3_nt: TGTGCCAGCAGTGCCGGGAGACCCAGCACAGATACGCAGTATTTT
cdr3_aa: CASSAGRPSTDTQYF

clone_size: NA
v_call: TRBV3-1
j_call: TRBJ2-1
d_call: TRBD2
cdr3_nt: TGTGCCAGCAGCCAAAGGGGCGGGAGGAACACCTACAATGAGCAGTTCTTC
cdr3_aa: CASSQRGGRNTYNEQFF

clone_size: few
v_call: TRBV7-2
j_call: TRBJ2-5
d_call: NA
cdr3_nt: TGTGCCAGCAGCTTAGGGCAGGGGGGCCGCCAAGAGACCCAGTACTTC
cdr3_aa: CASSLGQGGRQETQYF

clone_size: NA
v_call: TRBV7-9
j_call: TRBJ1-5
d_call: NA
cdr3_nt: TGTGCCAGCAGCTTCTGGGACACTGGACCCCAGCATTTT
cdr3_aa: CASSFWDTGPQHF

clone_size: once
v_call: TRBV28
j_call: TRBJ2-7
d_call: TRBD2
cdr3_nt: TGTGCCAGCAGTTTATCTGGCGGGGGGTCGGCCTACGAGCAGTACTTC
cdr3_aa: CASSLSGGGSAYEQYF

clone_size: NA
v_call: TRBV19
j_call: TRBJ2-3
d_call: NA
cdr3_nt: TGTGCCAGTAGTTGGACAGCCAGCACAGATACGCAGTATTTT
cdr3_aa: CASSWTASTDTQYF

clone_size: NA
v_call: TRBV7-8
j_call: TRBJ2-1
d_call: TRBD1
cdr3_nt: TGTGCCAGCAGCCTACACGACAGGGCTGAGCAGTTCTTC
cdr3_aa: CASSLHDRAEQFF

clone_size: NA
v_call: TRBV24-1
j_call: TRBJ2-1
d_call: NA
cdr3_nt: TGTGCCACCAGTCCAAGCGGCTCCTACAATGAGCAGTTCTTC
cdr3_aa: CATSPSGSYNEQFF

clone_size: NA
v_call: TRBV2
j_call: TRBJ2-2
d_call: NA
cdr3_nt: TGTGCCAGCAACAGGACACCGAACACCGGGGAGCTGTTTTTT
cdr3_aa: CASNRTPNTGELFF

clone_size: NA
v_call: TRBV20-1
j_call: TRBJ2-7
d_call: TRBD2
cdr3_nt: TGCAGTGCTACCGGGACTAGCGGGTCCTACAATGAGCAGTACTTC
cdr3_aa: CSATGTSGSYNEQYF

clone_size: NA
v_call: TRBV6-6
j_call: TRBJ1-5
d_call: TRBD1
cdr3_nt: TGTGCCAGCAGTTACTCAGGGGGCCAGAATCAGCCCCAGCATTTT
cdr3_aa: CASSYSGGQNQPQHF

clone_size: NA
v_call: TRBV5-1
j_call: TRBJ2-7
d_call: NA
cdr3_nt: TGCGCCAGCAGCTTGGGGGGGCTAGCCGTAGCCTACGAGCAGTACTTC
cdr3_aa: CASSLGGLAVAYEQYF

clone_size: few
v_call: TRBV20-1
j_call: TRBJ1-1
d_call: NA
cdr3_nt: TGCAGTGCTGCGCCAGGGGTGAACACTGAAGCTTTCTTT
cdr3_aa: CSAAPGVNTEAFF

clone_size: NA
v_call: TRBV4-1
j_call: TRBJ2-5
d_call: NA
cdr3_nt: TGCGCCAGCAGCCAAGGGCTGGTAGGACAAGAGACCCAGTACTTC
cdr3_aa: CASSQGLVGQETQYF

clone_size: few
v_call: TRBV6-1
j_call: TRBJ2-7
d_call: NA
cdr3_nt: TGTGCCAGCAGGGGGAATCCAGGCGAGCAGTACTTC
cdr3_aa: CASRGNPGEQYF

clone_size: NA
v_call: TRBV7-9
j_call: TRBJ2-5
d_call: NA
cdr3_nt: TGTGCCAGCAGCCGCGGTGGGGGGAAAGAGACCCAGTACTTC
cdr3_aa: CASSRGGGKETQYF

clone_size: NA
v_call: TRBV20-1
j_call: TRBJ2-6
d_call: NA
cdr3_nt: TGCAGTGCTCAGCAACCCATTGGGGCCAACGTCCTGACTTTC
cdr3_aa: CSAQQPIGANVLTF

clone_size: NA
v_call: TRBV28
j_call: TRBJ2-1
d_call: NA
cdr3_nt: TGTGCCAGCAGTTTCAGGGGTGGTGAGCAGTTCTTC
cdr3_aa: CASSFRGGEQFF

clone_size: NA
v_call: TRBV5-1
j_call: TRBJ2-7
d_call: TRBD1
cdr3_nt: TGCGCCAGCAGCTCGACAGGGGGCTCCCAAGACGAGCAGTACTTC
cdr3_aa: CASSSTGGSQDEQYF

clone_size: NA
v_call: TRBV6-2/TRBV6-3
j_call: TRBJ1-1
d_call: NA
cdr3_nt: TGTGCCAGCAGTGACCCGGGACTCCCCAGGGCTTTCTTT
cdr3_aa: CASSDPGLPRAFF

clone_size: NA
v_call: TRBV6-1
j_call: TRBJ2-7
d_call: NA
cdr3_nt: TGTGCCAGCAGGGGGCCCCTCGGGGAAATCGGTTATGAGCAGTACTTC
cdr3_aa: CASRGPLGEIGYEQYF

clone_size: few
v_call: TRBV2
j_call: TRBJ2-5
d_call: NA
cdr3_nt: TGTGCCAGCAATCGAGCTAAGGTGATGGAGACCCAGTACTTC
cdr3_aa: CASNRAKVMETQYF

clone_size: NA
v_call: TRBV29-1
j_call: TRBJ2-7
d_call: TRBD1
cdr3_nt: TGCAGCGTCCTTGGGGACAGGGGCTACGAGCAGTACTTC
cdr3_aa: CSVLGDRGYEQYF

clone_size: few
v_call: TRBV5-5
j_call: TRBJ1-5
d_call: NA
cdr3_nt: TGTGCCAGCAGCTTGGGGCCAGGGGATTACCAGCCCCAGCATTTT
cdr3_aa: CASSLGPGDYQPQHF